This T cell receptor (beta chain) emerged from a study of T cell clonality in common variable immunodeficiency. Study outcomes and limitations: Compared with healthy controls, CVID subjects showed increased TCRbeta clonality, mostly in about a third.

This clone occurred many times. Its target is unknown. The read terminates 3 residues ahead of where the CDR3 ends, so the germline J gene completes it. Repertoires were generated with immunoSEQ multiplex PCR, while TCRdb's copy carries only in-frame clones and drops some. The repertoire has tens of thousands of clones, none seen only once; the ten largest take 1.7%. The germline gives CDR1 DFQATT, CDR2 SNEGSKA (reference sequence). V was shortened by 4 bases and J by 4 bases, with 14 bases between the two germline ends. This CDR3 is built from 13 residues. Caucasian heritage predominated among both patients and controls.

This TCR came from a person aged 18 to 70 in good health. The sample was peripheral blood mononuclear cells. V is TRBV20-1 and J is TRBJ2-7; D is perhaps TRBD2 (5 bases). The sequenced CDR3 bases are TGCAGTGCTACGGCGAGGGTTCAGTACGAG. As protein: CSATARVQYE. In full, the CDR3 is CSATARVQYEQYF.